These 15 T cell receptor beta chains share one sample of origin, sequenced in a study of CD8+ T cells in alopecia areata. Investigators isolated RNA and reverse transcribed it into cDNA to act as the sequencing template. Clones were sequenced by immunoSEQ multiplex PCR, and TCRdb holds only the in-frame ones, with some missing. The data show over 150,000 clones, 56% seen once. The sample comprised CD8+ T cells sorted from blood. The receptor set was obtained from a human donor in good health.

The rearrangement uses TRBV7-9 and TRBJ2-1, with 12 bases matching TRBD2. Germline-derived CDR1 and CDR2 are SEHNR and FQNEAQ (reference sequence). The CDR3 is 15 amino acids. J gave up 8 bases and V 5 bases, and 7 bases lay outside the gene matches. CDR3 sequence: CASSPLAGGIYEQFF. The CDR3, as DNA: TGTGCCAGCAGCCCGCTAGCGGGGGGGATCTATGAGCAGTTCTTC.

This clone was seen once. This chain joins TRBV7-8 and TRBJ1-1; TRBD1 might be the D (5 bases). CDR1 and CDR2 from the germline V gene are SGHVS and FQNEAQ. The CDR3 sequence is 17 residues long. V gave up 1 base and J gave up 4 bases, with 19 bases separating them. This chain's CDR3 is CASSLGSPGGGGTEAFF. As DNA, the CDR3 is TGTGCCAGCAGCTTAGGATCGCCAGGCGGCGGGGGCACTGAAGCTTTCTTT.

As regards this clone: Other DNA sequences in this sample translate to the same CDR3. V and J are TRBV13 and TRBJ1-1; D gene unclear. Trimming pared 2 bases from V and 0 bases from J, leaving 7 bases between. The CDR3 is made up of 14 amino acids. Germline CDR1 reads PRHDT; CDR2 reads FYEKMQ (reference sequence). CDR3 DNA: TGTGCCAGCAGCTTAAGGCAACTGAACACTGAAGCTTTCTTT. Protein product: CASSLRQLNTEAFF.

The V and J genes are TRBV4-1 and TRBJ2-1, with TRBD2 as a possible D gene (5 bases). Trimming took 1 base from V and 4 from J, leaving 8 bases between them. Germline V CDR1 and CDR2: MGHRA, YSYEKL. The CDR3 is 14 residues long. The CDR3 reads CASSQVTGYNEQFF. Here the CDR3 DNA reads TGCGCCAGCAGCCAAGTCACGGGATACAATGAGCAGTTCTTC.

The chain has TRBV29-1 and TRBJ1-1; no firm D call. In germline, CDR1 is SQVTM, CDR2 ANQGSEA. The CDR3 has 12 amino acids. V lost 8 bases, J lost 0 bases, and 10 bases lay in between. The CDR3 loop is CSFRRVNTEAFF. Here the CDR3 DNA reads TGCAGCTTCCGTCGCGTGAACACTGAAGCTTTCTTT. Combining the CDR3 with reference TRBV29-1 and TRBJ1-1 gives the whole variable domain SAVISQKPSRDICQRGTSLTIQCQVDSQVTMMFWYRQQPGQSLTLIATANQGSEATYESGFVIDKFPISRPNLTFSTLTVSNMSPEDSSIYLCSFRRVNTEAFFGQGTRLTVV.

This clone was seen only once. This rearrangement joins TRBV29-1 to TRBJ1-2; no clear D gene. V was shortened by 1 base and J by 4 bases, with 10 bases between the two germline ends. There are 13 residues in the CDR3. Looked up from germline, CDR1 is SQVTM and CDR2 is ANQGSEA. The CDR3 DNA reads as TGCAGCGTTGAAGTTGGGCAGGTCTATGGCTACACCTTC. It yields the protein CSVEVGQVYGYTF.

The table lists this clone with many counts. DNA of the CDR3: TGTGCCAGGTTCGGCAAGTATGGCTACACCTTC. Translation gives CARFGKYGYTF. The rearrangement joins TRBV21-1 to TRBJ1-2. TRBV21-1 is deemed a pseudogene. The CDR3 consists of 11 residues.

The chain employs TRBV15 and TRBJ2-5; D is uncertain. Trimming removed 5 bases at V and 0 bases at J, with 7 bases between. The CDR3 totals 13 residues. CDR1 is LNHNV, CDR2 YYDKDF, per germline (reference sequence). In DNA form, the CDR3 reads TGTGCCACCAGCTTCCGGGACCAAGAGACCCAGTACTTC. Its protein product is CATSFRDQETQYF.

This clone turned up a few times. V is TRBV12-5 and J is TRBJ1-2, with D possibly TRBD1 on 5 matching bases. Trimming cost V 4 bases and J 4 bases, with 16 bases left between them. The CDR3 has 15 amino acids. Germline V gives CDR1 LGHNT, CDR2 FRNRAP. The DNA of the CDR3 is TGTGCTAGTGGTTGGGACGGCTCCTCCATCTATGGCTACACCTTC. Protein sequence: CASGWDGSSIYGYTF.

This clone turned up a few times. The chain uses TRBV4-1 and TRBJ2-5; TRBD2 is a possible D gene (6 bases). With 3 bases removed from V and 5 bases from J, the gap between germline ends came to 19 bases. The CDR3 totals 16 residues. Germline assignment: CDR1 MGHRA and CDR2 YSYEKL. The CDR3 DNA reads TGCGCCAGCAGCCAGGGGAGACTAGTCTGGGGGGAGACCCAGTACTTC. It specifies CASSQGRLVWGETQYF.

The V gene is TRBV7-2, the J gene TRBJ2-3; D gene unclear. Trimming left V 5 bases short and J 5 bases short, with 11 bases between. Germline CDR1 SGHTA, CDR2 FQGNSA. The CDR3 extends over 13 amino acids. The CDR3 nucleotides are TGTGCCAGCAGCCCCGGGTGGGGAGATACGCAGTATTTT. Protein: CASSPGWGDTQYF.

As DNA, the CDR3 is TGTGCCAGCATCCCGGGACGGTCCTACGAGCAGTACTTC. Encoded protein: CASIPGRSYEQYF. V is TRBV28 and J is TRBJ2-7; D tentatively reads TRBD1 or TRBD2 (5 bases each). There are 13 residues in the CDR3. Trimming removed 7 bases at V and 1 base at J, with 11 bases between. CDR1 and CDR2 (germline): MDHEN, SYDVKM. The full variable domain, its missing parts supplied by reference TRBV28 and TRBJ2-7, is DVKVTQSSRYLVKRTGEKVFLECVQDMDHENMFWYRQDPGLGLRLIYFSYDVKMKEKGDIPEGYSVSREKKERFSLILESASTNQTSMYLCASIPGRSYEQYFGPGTRLTVT.

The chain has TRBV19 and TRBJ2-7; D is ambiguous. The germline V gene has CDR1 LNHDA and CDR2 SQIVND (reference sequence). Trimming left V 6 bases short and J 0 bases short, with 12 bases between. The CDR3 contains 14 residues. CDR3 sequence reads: CASSSNPSSYEQYF. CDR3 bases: TGTGCCAGTAGCTCTAACCCGTCCTCCTACGAGCAGTACTTC.

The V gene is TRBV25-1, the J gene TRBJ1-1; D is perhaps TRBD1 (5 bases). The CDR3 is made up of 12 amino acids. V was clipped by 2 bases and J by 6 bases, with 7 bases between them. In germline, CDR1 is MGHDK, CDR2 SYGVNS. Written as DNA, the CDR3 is TGTGCCAGCAGTGAAGGGGCCTCTGAAGCTTTCTTT. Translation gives CASSEGASEAFF.

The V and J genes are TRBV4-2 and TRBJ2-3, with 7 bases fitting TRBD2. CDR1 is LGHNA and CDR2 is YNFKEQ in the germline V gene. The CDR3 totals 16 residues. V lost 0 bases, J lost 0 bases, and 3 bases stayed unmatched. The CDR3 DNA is TGTGCCAGCAGCCAAGAAGGAGCGGGGAGCACAGATACGCAGTATTTT. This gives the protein CASSQEGAGSTDTQYF.